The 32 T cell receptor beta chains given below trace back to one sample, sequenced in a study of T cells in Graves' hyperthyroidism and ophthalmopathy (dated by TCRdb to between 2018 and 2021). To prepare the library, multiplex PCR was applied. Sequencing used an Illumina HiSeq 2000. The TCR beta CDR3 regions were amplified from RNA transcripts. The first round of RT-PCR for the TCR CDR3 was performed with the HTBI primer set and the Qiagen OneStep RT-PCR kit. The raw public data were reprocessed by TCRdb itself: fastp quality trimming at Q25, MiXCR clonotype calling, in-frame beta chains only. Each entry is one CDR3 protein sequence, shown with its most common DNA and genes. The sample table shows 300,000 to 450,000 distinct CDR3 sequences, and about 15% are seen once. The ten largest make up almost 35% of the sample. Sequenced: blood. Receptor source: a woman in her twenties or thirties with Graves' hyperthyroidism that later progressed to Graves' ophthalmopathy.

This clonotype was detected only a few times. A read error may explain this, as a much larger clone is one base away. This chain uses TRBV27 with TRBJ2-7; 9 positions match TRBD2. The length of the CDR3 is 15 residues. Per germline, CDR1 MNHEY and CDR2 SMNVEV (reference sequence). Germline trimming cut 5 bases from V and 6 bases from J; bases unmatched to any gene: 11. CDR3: CASSPGGGGSSEQYF. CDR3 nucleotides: TGTGCCAGCAGTCCTGGCGGGGGGGGCTCAAGCGAGCAGTACTTC.

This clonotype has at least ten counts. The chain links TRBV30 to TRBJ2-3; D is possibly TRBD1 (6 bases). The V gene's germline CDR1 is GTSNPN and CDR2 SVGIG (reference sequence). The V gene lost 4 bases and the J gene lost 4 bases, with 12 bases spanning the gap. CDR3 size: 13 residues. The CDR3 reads CAWNGDMSDTQYF. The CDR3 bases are TGTGCCTGGAATGGGGACATGTCAGATACGCAGTATTTT.

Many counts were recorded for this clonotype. The CDR3 coding sequence is TGTGCCAGCAGTTTTGGTGGGCTACATTACGAGCAGTACTTC. Amino acid sequence: CASSFGGLHYEQYF. The V call is TRBV27, the J call TRBJ2-7; D is unresolved. CDR1 and CDR2 from the germline V gene are MNHEY and SMNVEV (reference sequence). The CDR3 runs 14 residues. Trimming cost V 3 bases and J 4 bases, with 13 bases left between them.

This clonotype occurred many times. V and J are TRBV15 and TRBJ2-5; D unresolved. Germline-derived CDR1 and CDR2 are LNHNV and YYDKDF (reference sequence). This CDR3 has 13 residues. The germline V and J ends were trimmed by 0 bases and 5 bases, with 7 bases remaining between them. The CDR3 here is CATSRDPRETQYF. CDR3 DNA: TGTGCCACCAGCAGAGATCCCCGGGAGACCCAGTACTTC.

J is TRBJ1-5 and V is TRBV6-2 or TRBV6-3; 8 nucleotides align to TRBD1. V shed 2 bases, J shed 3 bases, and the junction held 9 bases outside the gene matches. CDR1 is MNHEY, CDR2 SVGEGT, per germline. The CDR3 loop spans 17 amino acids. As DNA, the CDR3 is TGTGCCAGCAGTTACCCAGGACAGGGACCCGTCAATCAGCCCCAGCATTTT. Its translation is CASSYPGQGPVNQPQHF.

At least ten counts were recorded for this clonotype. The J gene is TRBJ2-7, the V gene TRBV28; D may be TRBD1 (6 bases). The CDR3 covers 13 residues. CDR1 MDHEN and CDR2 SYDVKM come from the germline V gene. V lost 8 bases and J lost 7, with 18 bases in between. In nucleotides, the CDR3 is TGTGCCAGCGGAGGCCAGGGGATACGAGAGCAGTACTTC. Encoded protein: CASGGQGIREQYF.

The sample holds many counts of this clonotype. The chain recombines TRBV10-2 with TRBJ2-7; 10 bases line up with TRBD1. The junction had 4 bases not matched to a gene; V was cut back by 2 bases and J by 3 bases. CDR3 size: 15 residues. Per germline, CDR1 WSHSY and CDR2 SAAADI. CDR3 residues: CASSEGQGVFYEQYF. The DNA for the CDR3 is TGCGCCAGCAGTGAGGGACAGGGGGTTTTCTACGAGCAGTACTTC.

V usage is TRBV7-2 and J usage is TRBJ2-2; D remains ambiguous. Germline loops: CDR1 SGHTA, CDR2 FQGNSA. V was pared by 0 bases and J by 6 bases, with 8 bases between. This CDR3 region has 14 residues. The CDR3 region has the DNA TGTGCCAGCAGCTTAGCGTTACGGGCCGGGGAGCTGTTTTTT. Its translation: CASSLALRAGELFF.

DNA of the CDR3: TGCGCCATCTTGGGCCCCCGGGTTCAGGATTCACCCCTCCACTTT. It codes for CAILGPRVQDSPLHF. The gene calls are TRBV10-1 and TRBJ1-6, with D uncertain. Germline V gene data show CDR1 as WNHNN and CDR2 as SYGVQD (reference sequence). The V and J ends lost 10 bases and 8 bases respectively, with 21 bases between them. The CDR3 extends over 15 amino acids.

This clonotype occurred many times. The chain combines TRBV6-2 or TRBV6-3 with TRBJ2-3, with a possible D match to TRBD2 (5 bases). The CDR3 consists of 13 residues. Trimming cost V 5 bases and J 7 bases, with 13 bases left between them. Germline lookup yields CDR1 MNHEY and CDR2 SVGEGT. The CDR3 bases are TGTGCCAGCAGTCCCCTCGGAGGCCATACGCAGTATTTT. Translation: CASSPLGGHTQYF.

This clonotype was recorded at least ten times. CDR3 loop: CASSPSVMTETNTGELFF. For the CDR3, the DNA is TGTGCCAGCAGCCCATCCGTTATGACAGAGACGAACACCGGGGAGCTGTTTTTT. The chain is built from TRBV7-7 and TRBJ2-2; TRBD1 might be the D (5 bases). Per the germline V gene, CDR1 is SSHAT and CDR2 is FNYEAQ (reference sequence). This CDR3 is 18 amino acids long. Trimming cost V 5 bases and J 0 bases, with 19 bases left between them.

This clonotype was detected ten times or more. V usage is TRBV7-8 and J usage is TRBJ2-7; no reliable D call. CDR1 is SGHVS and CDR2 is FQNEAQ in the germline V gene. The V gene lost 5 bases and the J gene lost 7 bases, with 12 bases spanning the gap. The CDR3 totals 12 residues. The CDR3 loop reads CASSPPLGEQYF. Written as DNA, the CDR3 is TGTGCCAGCAGCCCCCCCTTAGGGGAGCAGTACTTC.

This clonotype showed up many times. DNA of the CDR3: TGTGCCAGCAGTCCCGGGACCGGGACAGGGGGGGCAGATACGCAGTATTTT. It translates to CASSPGTGTGGADTQYF. This chain uses TRBV12-3 or TRBV12-4 with TRBJ2-3; 11 bases map to TRBD1. Trimming cost V 5 bases and J 4 bases; bases outside gene matches: 11. The CDR3 loop spans 17 amino acids.

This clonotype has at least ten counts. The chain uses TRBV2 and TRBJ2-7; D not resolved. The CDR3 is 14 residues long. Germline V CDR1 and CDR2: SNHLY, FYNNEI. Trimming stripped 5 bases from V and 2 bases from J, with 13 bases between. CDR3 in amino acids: CASSQPTGPYEQYF. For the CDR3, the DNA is TGTGCCAGCAGTCAGCCCACCGGCCCCTACGAGCAGTACTTC.

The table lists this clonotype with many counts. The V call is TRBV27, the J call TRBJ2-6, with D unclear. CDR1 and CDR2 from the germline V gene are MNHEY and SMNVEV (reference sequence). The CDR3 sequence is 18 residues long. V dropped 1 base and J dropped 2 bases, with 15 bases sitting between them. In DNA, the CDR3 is TGTGCCAGCAGTTTATTAGGACCAGGTGGAACTGGGGCCAACGTCCTGACTTTC. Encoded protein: CASSLLGPGGTGANVLTF.

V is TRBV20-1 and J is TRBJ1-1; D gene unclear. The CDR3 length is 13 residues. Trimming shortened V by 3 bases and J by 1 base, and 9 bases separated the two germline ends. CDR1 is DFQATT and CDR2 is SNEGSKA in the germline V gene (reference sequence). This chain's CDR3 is CSASGVSNTEAFF. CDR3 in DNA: TGCAGTGCTAGTGGGGTGTCGAACACTGAAGCTTTCTTT.

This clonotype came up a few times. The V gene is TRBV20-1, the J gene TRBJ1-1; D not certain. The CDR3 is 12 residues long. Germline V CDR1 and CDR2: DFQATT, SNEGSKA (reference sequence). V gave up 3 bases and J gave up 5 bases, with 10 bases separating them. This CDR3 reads CSARGAGTEAFF. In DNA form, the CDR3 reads TGCAGTGCTAGGGGCGCGGGGACTGAAGCTTTCTTT.

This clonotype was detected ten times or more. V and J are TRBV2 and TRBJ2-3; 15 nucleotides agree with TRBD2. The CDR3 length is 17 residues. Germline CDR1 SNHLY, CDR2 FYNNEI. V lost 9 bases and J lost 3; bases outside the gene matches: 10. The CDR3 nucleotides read TGTGCCAGAGACAGGACTAGCGGGAGGGCCTGGACAGATACGCAGTATTTT. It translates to CARDRTSGRAWTDTQYF.

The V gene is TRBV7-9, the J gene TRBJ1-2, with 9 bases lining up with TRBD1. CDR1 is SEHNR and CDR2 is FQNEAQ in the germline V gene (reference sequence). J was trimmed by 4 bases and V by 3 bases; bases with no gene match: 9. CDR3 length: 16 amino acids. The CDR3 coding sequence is TGTGCCAGCAGCTTCCGCCGGGACAGGGCGGTCTATGGCTACACCTTC. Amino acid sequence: CASSFRRDRAVYGYTF. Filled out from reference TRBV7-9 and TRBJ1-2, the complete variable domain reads DTGVSQNPRHKITKRGQNVTFRCDPISEHNRLYWYRQTLGQGPEFLTYFQNEAQLEKSRLLSDRFSAERPKGSFSTLEIQRTEQGDSAMYLCASSFRRDRAVYGYTFGSGTRLTVV.

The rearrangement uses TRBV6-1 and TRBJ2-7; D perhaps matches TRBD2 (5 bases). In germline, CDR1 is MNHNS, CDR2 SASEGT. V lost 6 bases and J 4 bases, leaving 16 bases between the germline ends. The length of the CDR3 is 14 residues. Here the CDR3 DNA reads TGTGCCAGCAGCCGTCTCCCCGAGGGATACGAGCAGTACTTC. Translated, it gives CASSRLPEGYEQYF.

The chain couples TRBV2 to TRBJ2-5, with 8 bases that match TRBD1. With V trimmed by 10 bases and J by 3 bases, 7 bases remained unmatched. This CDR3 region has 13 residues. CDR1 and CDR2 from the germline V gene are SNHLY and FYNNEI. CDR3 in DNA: TGTGCCACCGCATTGGACAGGGAAGAGACCCAGTACTTC. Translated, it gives CATALDREETQYF.

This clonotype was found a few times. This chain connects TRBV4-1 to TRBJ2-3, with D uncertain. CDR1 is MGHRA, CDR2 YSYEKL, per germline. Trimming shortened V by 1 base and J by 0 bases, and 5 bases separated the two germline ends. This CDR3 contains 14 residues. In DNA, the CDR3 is TGCGCCAGCAGCCAAGTCTTGAGCACAGATACGCAGTATTTT. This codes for CASSQVLSTDTQYF.

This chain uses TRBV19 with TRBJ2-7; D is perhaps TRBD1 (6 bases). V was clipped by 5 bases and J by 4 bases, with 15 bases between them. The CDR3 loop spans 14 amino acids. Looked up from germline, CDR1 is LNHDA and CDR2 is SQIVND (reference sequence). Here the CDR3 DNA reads TGTGCCAGTAGTGCAGGGGTTGGAGTTTACGAGCAGTACTTC. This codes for CASSAGVGVYEQYF.

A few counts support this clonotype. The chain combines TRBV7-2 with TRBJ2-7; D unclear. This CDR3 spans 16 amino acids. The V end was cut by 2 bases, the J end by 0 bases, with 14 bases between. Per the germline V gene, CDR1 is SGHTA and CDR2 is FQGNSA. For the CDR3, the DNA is TGTGCCAGCAGCTTATCGACCACTTATAGCTCCTACGAGCAGTACTTC. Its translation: CASSLSTTYSSYEQYF.

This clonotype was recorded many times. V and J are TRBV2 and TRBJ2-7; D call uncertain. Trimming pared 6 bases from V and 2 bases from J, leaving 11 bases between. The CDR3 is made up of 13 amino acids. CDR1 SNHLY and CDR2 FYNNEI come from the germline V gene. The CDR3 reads CASRLDTPYEQYF. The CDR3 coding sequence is TGTGCCAGCAGGCTTGACACTCCCTACGAGCAGTACTTC.

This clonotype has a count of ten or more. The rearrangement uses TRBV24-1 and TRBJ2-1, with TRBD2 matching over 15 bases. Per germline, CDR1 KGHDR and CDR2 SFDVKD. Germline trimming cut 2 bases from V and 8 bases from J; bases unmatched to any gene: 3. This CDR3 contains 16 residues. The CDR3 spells CATSDYGLAGGYEQFF. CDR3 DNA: TGTGCCACCAGTGATTACGGACTAGCGGGAGGGTATGAGCAGTTCTTC.

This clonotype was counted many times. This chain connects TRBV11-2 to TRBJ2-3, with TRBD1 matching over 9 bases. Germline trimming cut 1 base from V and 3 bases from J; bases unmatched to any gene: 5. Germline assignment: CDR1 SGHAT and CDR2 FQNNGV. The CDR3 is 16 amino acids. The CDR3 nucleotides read TGTGCCAGCAGCTTAGGGTTGGACAGGGGAACAGATACGCAGTATTTT. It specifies CASSLGLDRGTDTQYF.

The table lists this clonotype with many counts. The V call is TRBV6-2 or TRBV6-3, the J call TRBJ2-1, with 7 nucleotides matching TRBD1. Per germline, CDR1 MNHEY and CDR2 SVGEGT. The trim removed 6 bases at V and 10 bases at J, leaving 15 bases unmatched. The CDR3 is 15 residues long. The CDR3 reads CASSPSGTDIREQFF. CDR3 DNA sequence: TGTGCCAGCAGCCCCTCCGGGACAGATATACGCGAGCAGTTCTTC.

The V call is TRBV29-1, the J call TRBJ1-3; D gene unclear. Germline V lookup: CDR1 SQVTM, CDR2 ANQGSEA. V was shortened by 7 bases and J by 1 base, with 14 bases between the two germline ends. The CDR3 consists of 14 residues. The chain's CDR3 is CSALMRNSGNTIYF. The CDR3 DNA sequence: TGCAGCGCCCTCATGCGGAATTCTGGAAACACCATATATTTT. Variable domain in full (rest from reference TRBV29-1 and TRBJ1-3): SAVISQKPSRDICQRGTSLTIQCQVDSQVTMMFWYRQQPGQSLTLIATANQGSEATYESGFVIDKFPISRPNLTFSTLTVSNMSPEDSSIYLCSALMRNSGNTIYFGEGSWLTVV.

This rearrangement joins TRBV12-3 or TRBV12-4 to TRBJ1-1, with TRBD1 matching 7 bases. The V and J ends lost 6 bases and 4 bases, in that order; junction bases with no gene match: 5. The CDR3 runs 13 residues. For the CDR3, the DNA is TGTGCCAGCAGGACAGGGAGGACCACTGAAGCTTTCTTT. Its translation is CASRTGRTTEAFF.

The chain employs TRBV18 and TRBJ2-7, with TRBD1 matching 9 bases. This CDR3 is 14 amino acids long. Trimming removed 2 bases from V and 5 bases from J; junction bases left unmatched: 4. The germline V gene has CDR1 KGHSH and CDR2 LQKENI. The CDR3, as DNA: TGTGCCAGCTCACCAGGGACAGGGCCAAACGAGCAGTACTTC. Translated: CASSPGTGPNEQYF.

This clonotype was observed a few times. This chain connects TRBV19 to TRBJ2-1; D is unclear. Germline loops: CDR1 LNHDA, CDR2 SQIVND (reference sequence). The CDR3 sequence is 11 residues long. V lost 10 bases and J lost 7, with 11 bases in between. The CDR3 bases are TGTGCCACTGCGGCCCGGAATGAGCAGTTCTTC. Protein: CATAARNEQFF. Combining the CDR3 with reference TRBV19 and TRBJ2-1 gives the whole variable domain DGGITQSPKYLFRKEGQNVTLSCEQNLNHDAMYWYRQDPGQGLRLIYYSQIVNDFQKGDIAEGYSVSREKKESFPLTVTSAQKNPTAFYLCATAARNEQFFGPGTRLTVL.